One sample yielded the 14 T cell receptor beta chains listed below, sequenced in a study of blood T cell repertoires in COVID-19. Clones were read by immunoSEQ multiplex PCR, and TCRdb kept only the in-frame ones, dropping some. The table lists 200,000 or so clones, over 75% of them singletons. The source material was peripheral blood. All receptors derive from a man aged 60 to 75 with acute or convalescent COVID-19.

V is TRBV24-1 and J is TRBJ2-2, with D uncertain. The CDR3 consists of 11 residues. In germline, CDR1 is KGHDR, CDR2 SFDVKD. V was pared by 7 bases and J by 5 bases, with 4 bases between. CDR3 DNA sequence: TGTGCCACCAGGCAGACCGGGGAGCTGTTTTTT. It encodes CATRQTGELFF.

This clone was recorded once. The chain carries TRBV7-3 and TRBJ1-1, with TRBD1 identical over 11 bases. Germline V gene lookup returns CDR1 SGHTA and CDR2 FQGTGA. Losses at the gene ends were 3 bases for V and 1 base for J; bases not matched to a gene: 1. This CDR3 has 15 residues. The CDR3, as DNA: TGTGCCAGCAGCTTCGGACAGGGGGCGAACACTGAAGCTTTCTTT. Its translation is CASSFGQGANTEAFF.

J is TRBJ2-3 and V is TRBV28; 10 positions match TRBD1. Looked up from germline, CDR1 is MDHEN and CDR2 is SYDVKM. The CDR3 is 20 residues long. After removal of 2 bases from V and 1 base from J, the junction contained 15 bases not matched to a gene. CDR3 nucleotide sequence: TGTGCCAGCAGTTTAAGGCAGGGGACAGGGGCTATTATAGGCACAGATACGCAGTATTTT. Its translation is CASSLRQGTGAIIGTDTQYF.

The CDR3 loop is CASRVEAGYNEQFF. The CDR3 DNA reads TGTGCCAGCCGAGTGGAAGCAGGGTACAATGAGCAGTTCTTC. This chain joins TRBV6-4 and TRBJ2-1, with D possibly TRBD1 on 5 matching bases. V lost 8 bases, J lost 4 bases, and 15 bases lay in between. The germline gives CDR1 MRHNA, CDR2 SNTAGT. The CDR3 covers 14 residues.

CDR3 sequence reads: CATSRDHASAAYNEQFF. CDR3 coding DNA: TGTGCCACCAGCAGAGATCACGCGAGCGCCGCCTACAATGAGCAGTTCTTC. This sequence joins TRBV15 and TRBJ2-1, with D hard to call. Looked up from germline, CDR1 is LNHNV and CDR2 is YYDKDF (reference sequence). The V end lost 0 bases, the J end lost 2 bases, and 14 bases lay between the germline ends. CDR3 length: 17 residues. Full variable domain (remainder filled in from reference TRBV15 and TRBJ2-1): DAMVIQNPRYQVTQFGKPVTLSCSQTLNHNVMYWYQQKSSQAPKLLFHYYDKDFNNEADTPDNFQSRRPNTSFCFLDIRSPGLGDTAMYLCATSRDHASAAYNEQFFGPGTRLTVL.

The chain's CDR3 is CASSFGQQNYGYTF. For the CDR3, the DNA is TGTGCCAGCAGCTTTGGGCAGCAGAACTATGGCTACACCTTC. The rearrangement uses TRBV7-9 and TRBJ1-2; D unresolved. Germline CDR1 and CDR2: SEHNR and FQNEAQ (reference sequence). The CDR3 is 14 amino acids. Trimming took off 3 bases at V and 2 bases at J, with 10 bases between the two ends. Combining the CDR3 with reference TRBV7-9 and TRBJ1-2 gives the whole variable domain DTGVSQNPRHKITKRGQNVTFRCDPISEHNRLYWYRQTLGQGPEFLTYFQNEAQLEKSRLLSDRFSAERPKGSFSTLEIQRTEQGDSAMYLCASSFGQQNYGYTFGSGTRLTVV.

The rearrangement joins TRBV4-1 to TRBJ1-1, with 12 bases identical to TRBD1. Trimming took 1 base from V and 9 from J; bases not matched to a gene: 6. From germline, CDR1 is MGHRA and CDR2 YSYEKL. There are 15 residues in the CDR3. The DNA of the CDR3 is TGCGCCAGCAGCCAAGTGGGGGACAGGGGGCTGAAAGCTTTCTTT. Protein: CASSQVGDRGLKAFF.

The chain is built from TRBV7-9 and TRBJ2-1, with D perhaps matching TRBD2 (6 bases). Trimming removed 8 bases at V and 2 bases at J, with 16 bases between. CDR3 length: 15 residues. The germline V gene encodes CDR1 SEHNR and CDR2 FQNEAQ (reference sequence). The CDR3 sequence is CASALTGGTYNEQFF. CDR3 coding DNA: TGTGCCAGCGCCCTGACCGGGGGAACCTACAATGAGCAGTTCTTC.

The chain employs TRBV3-1 (or the pseudogene TRBV3-2) and TRBJ2-1; TRBD2 agrees at 15 bases. Germline CDR1 is LGHDT and CDR2 is YNNKEL (reference sequence). The V gene end was trimmed by 5 bases and the J gene end by 5 bases; junction bases not matched to a gene: 10. The CDR3 spans 18 residues. Here the CDR3 DNA reads TGTGCCAGCAGCTCCGGCAGGACTAGCGGGAGGGCTGACAATGAGCAGTTCTTC. Translated: CASSSGRTSGRADNEQFF.

The J gene is TRBJ2-5, the V gene TRBV5-1; 10 nucleotides agree with TRBD1. The CDR3 spans 16 residues. Germline V gene sequence: CDR1 SGHRS, CDR2 YFSETQ. The V segment lost 3 bases and the J segment 2 bases; nucleotides outside the gene matches: 7. Written as DNA, the CDR3 is TGCGCCAGCAGCTGGCAAGGACAGGGGGGTCAAGAGACCCAGTACTTC. Translating gives CASSWQGQGGQETQYF.

CDR3 residues: CASSTTGISGNEQFF. The CDR3 DNA sequence: TGTGCCAGCAGTACAACAGGGATCTCCGGCAATGAGCAGTTCTTC. The rearrangement uses TRBV2 and TRBJ2-1; possibly TRBD1 for D (6 bases). V lost 5 bases to trimming and J lost 6 bases, with 17 bases between them. The CDR3 has 15 residues. Per germline, CDR1 SNHLY and CDR2 FYNNEI.

The rearrangement joins TRBV4-1 to TRBJ2-7; 14 bases line up with TRBD2. Per the germline V gene, CDR1 is MGHRA and CDR2 is YSYEKL. Unmatched junction bases numbered 19, after V lost 3 bases and J lost 6 bases. This CDR3 region has 20 residues. The CDR3 DNA reads TGCGCCAGCAGCCACTCAAGTGGCGTCCCGGGACTAGCGGGGGCCTCCGAGCAGTACTTC. Its translation is CASSHSSGVPGLAGASEQYF.

CDR3 in DNA: TGTGCCAGCAGCTTGAGGCTAGCGGGAGGGGGCGAGCAGTACTTC. It codes for CASSLRLAGGGEQYF. This chain uses TRBV5-6 with TRBJ2-7; TRBD2 matches at 12 bases. Germline V gene lookup returns CDR1 SGHDT and CDR2 YYEEEE. V lost 1 base and J lost 6; bases outside the gene matches: 5. The CDR3 runs to 15 residues.

This chain connects TRBV4-1 to TRBJ2-5; maybe TRBD2 (5 bases). The germline V and J ends were trimmed by 5 bases and 9 bases, with 22 bases remaining between them. The CDR3 totals 15 residues. Germline V gene sequence: CDR1 MGHRA, CDR2 YSYEKL. The CDR3: CASSNAGDGAGAQYF. The CDR3 DNA reads TGCGCCAGCAGCAACGCCGGGGATGGAGCTGGGGCCCAGTACTTC.